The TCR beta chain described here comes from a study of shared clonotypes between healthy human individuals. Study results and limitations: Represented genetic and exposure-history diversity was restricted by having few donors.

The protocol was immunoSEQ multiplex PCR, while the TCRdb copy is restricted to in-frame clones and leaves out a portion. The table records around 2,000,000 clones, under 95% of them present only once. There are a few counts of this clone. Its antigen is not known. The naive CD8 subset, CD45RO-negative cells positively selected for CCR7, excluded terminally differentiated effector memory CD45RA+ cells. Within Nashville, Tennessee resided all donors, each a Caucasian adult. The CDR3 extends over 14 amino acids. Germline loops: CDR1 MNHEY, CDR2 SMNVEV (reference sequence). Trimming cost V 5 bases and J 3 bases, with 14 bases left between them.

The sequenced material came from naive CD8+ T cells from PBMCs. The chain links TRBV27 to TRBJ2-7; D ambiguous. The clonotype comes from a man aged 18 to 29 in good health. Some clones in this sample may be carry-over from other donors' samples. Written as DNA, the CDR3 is TGTGCCAGCAGTGTGGGCCCGCTAAGCTACGAGCAGTACTTC. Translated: CASSVGPLSYEQYF.